One and the same sample provided the 26 T cell receptor beta chains below, sequenced in a study of blood T cells in healthy people across ages. It was with a sample-barcoded 5' primer and a J-beta primer mix that a second PCR of about 7 to 12 cycles was run. TCRdb reprocessed the 5' RACE reads with MiXCR, giving one entry per CDR3 protein. The table includes approximately 680,000 distinct CDR3 sequences, about 34% detected once. Sequenced sample: blood. The receptors were sampled from a woman of 80 years or more in good health.

This clonotype was recorded a few times. Germline and junction disagree at one end, which may indicate a read error. The chain is built from TRBV12-3 or TRBV12-4 and TRBJ2-3, with D possibly being TRBD2 (6 bases). The CDR3 has 16 amino acids. The DNA for the CDR3 is TGTGCCAGCATAACCAATGGCGGGGTTGGAACAGATGCGCAGTATTTT. Translated, it gives CASITNGGVGTDAQYF.

The table lists this clonotype with a few counts. The gene calls are TRBV7-2 and TRBJ2-2, with 8 bases matching TRBD2. Trimming took 6 bases from V and 7 from J; bases not matched to a gene: 7. Germline CDR1 reads SGHTA; CDR2 reads FQGNSA. CDR3 length: 14 residues. The CDR3 here is CASRSRGGLGELFF. The CDR3 nucleotides are TGTGCCAGCAGATCCCGGGGGGGCCTCGGGGAGCTGTTTTTT.

Only one count was recorded for this clonotype. The rearrangement uses TRBV21-1 and TRBJ1-1. TRBV21-1 is termed a pseudogene. The CDR3 is made up of 13 amino acids. As DNA, the CDR3 is TGTGCCAGCAGCAAAGAAGTCGGGACTGAAGCTTTCTTT. It encodes CASSKEVGTEAFF.

This clonotype was seen repeatedly, ten times or more. V and J are TRBV5-1 and TRBJ2-3, with TRBD2 matching over 15 bases. The germline gives CDR1 SGHRS, CDR2 YFSETQ. This CDR3 is 19 amino acids long. The V segment lost 3 bases and the J segment 0 bases; nucleotides outside the gene matches: 8. For the CDR3, the DNA is TGCGCCAGCAGCTCGGGACTAGCGGGGGGCGGCCGTAGCACAGATACGCAGTATTTT. Translated, it gives CASSSGLAGGGRSTDTQYF. Complete variable domain (other parts from reference TRBV5-1 and TRBJ2-3): KAGVTQTPRYLIKTRGQQVTLSCSPISGHRSVSWYQQTPGQGLQFLFEYFSETQRNKGNFPGRFSGRQFSNSRSEMNVSTLELGDSALYLCASSSGLAGGGRSTDTQYFGPGTRLTVL.

Of note for this clonotype: The junction and the germline gene differ at one end; a read error may be behind it. V gene TRBV15 combines with J gene TRBJ1-6; 7 bases are a match to TRBD1. Germline V CDR1 and CDR2: LNHNV, YYDKDF (reference sequence). CDR3 length: 16 residues. CDR3 in amino acids: CAASTRVTGTKSPLHF. In DNA, the CDR3 is TGTGCCGCCAGCACCCGGGTGACAGGGACGAAGTCACCCCTCCACTTT.

This clonotype showed up just a few times. V is TRBV12-3 or TRBV12-4 and J is TRBJ1-5, with 10 nucleotides matching TRBD1. This CDR3 contains 18 residues. V dropped 5 bases and J dropped 1; count of bases not matched to a gene: 11. CDR3 bases: TGTGCCAGCAGTCCAGGTCCGGGACAGGGGAAAAGCAATCAGCCCCAGCATTTT. Translated, it gives CASSPGPGQGKSNQPQHF.

Ten or more counts support this clonotype. The chain couples TRBV5-1 to TRBJ2-7, with D uncertain. Trimming left V 4 bases short and J 7 bases short, with 12 bases between. The CDR3 runs to 12 residues. Looked up from germline, CDR1 is SGHRS and CDR2 is YFSETQ. The CDR3 sequence: CASSASVLEQYF. CDR3 in DNA: TGCGCCAGCAGCGCCTCGGTCCTGGAGCAGTACTTC.

This clonotype was recorded at least ten times. This chain links TRBV7-2 with TRBJ2-1; D ambiguous. The CDR3 totals 11 residues. The V end lost 5 bases, the J end lost 8 bases, and 7 bases lay between the germline ends. From germline, CDR1 is SGHTA and CDR2 FQGNSA. CDR3 in amino acids: CASSQSDEQFF. The CDR3 DNA is TGTGCCAGCAGCCAGTCGGATGAGCAGTTCTTC.

This clonotype has just one count. The rearrangement joins TRBV19 to TRBJ2-1, with 8 positions matching TRBD2. The J call is in doubt because the DNA end fits TRBJ2-7 better. Germline loops: CDR1 LNHDA, CDR2 SQIVND (reference sequence). This CDR3 has 15 residues. The CDR3, as DNA: TGTGCCAGTAGTGTAGCGGGGTACTCGGACAATGAGCAGTACTTC. It yields the protein CASSVAGYSDNEQYF.

This clonotype was counted ten times or more. CDR3 amino acids: CASSSSASGGTTYEQYF. The CDR3 DNA follows: TGTGCCAGCAGCTCGTCGGCTAGCGGGGGGACCACCTACGAGCAGTACTTC. The chain has TRBV7-2 and TRBJ2-7; 11 bases are a match to TRBD2. V lost 4 bases, J lost 2 bases, and 10 bases stayed unmatched. Germline CDR1 and CDR2: SGHTA and FQGNSA. The CDR3 has 17 amino acids.

J is TRBJ2-7 and V is TRBV5-1, with TRBD2 matching over 8 bases. The CDR3 spans 13 residues. Losses at the gene ends were 5 bases for V and 2 bases for J; bases not matched to a gene: 3. Germline V gives CDR1 SGHRS, CDR2 YFSETQ. CDR3 coding DNA: TGCGCCAGCAGGCGGGAGGTTACCTACGAGCAGTACTTC. It translates to CASRREVTYEQYF. Using reference TRBV5-1 and TRBJ2-7 for the parts outside the CDR3, the full variable domain is KAGVTQTPRYLIKTRGQQVTLSCSPISGHRSVSWYQQTPGQGLQFLFEYFSETQRNKGNFPGRFSGRQFSNSRSEMNVSTLELGDSALYLCASRREVTYEQYFGPGTRLTVT.

The table lists this clonotype with many counts. This chain links TRBV6-6 with TRBJ1-5, with D unclear. Germline V gene sequence: CDR1 MNHNY, CDR2 SVGAGI (reference sequence). This CDR3 has 13 residues. V lost 7 bases and J lost 2, with 9 bases in between. The CDR3 coding sequence is TGTGCCAGCATGGACGACCGCAATCAGCCCCAGCATTTT. This sequence encodes CASMDDRNQPQHF.

A remark on this clonotype: A read error may explain this, as a much larger clone is one base away. The rearrangement joins TRBV5-6 to TRBJ2-5; maybe TRBD1 (5 bases). The CDR3 extends over 14 amino acids. V lost 3 bases and J lost 5, with 14 bases in between. Germline loops: CDR1 SGHDT, CDR2 YYEEEE. CDR3 sequence: CASSCRVFRETQYF. DNA of the CDR3: TGTGCCAGCAGCTGCAGGGTCTTTCGGGAGACCCAGTACTTC.

This clonotype was seen ten or more times. The gene calls are TRBV27 and TRBJ1-6, with 8 bases identical to TRBD1. Germline trimming cut 5 bases from V and 6 bases from J; bases unmatched to any gene: 6. Germline V gene data show CDR1 as MNHEY and CDR2 as SMNVEV (reference sequence). CDR3 length equals 15 residues. The CDR3 loop reads CASSPQGAGNSPLHF. Here the CDR3 DNA reads TGTGCCAGCAGTCCGCAGGGGGCAGGTAATTCACCCCTCCACTTT.

Of note for this clonotype: A clone one base away is much larger, so this may be a read error. The chain has TRBV29-1 and TRBJ1-1; TRBD1 is a possible D gene (6 bases). The CDR3 length is 14 residues. CDR1 is SQVTM, CDR2 ANQGSEA, per germline. This chain's CDR3 is CSARGGRGSTQAFF. The CDR3, as DNA: TGCAGCGCCCGAGGGGGGAGGGGAAGCACTCAAGCTTTCTTT.

To note about this clonotype: A much larger clone sits a single nucleotide away, making a read error possible. V is TRBV20-1 and J is TRBJ2-4, with 7 nucleotides matching TRBD2. The V gene end was trimmed by 5 bases and the J gene end by 2 bases; junction bases not matched to a gene: 12. CDR1 DFQATT and CDR2 SNEGSKA come from the germline V gene (reference sequence). The CDR3 spans 16 residues. This CDR3 is CSALDPGRGPKNIQYF. The DNA of the CDR3 is TGCAGTGCTCTCGACCCTGGGAGGGGCCCCAAAAACATTCAGTACTTC.

The CDR3 protein is CASSQVGRESEAFF. In DNA, the CDR3 is TGTGCCAGCAGCCAAGTGGGGCGCGAGTCTGAAGCTTTCTTT. The gene calls are TRBV3-1 and TRBJ1-1, with D perhaps matching TRBD1 (5 bases). The CDR3 length is 14 residues. CDR1 and CDR2 from the germline V gene are LGHDT and YNNKEL (reference sequence). Trimming left V 1 base short and J 6 bases short, with 12 bases between.

This clonotype appeared many times. The chain is built from TRBV3-1 and TRBJ2-1; 9 bases match TRBD1. V trimming: 4 bases; J trimming: 7 bases; junction bases outside the gene matches: 8. Germline V CDR1 and CDR2: LGHDT, YNNKEL (reference sequence). The CDR3 length is 15 residues. The CDR3 loop reads CASSLQGARRNEQFF. The CDR3, as DNA: TGTGCCAGCAGCCTACAGGGGGCAAGGAGAAATGAGCAGTTCTTC.

The CDR3: CASSESTGRAFF. For the CDR3, the DNA is TGTGCCAGCAGTGAGTCGACGGGGCGCGCTTTCTTT. This chain uses TRBV6-6 with TRBJ1-1, with D possibly being TRBD1 (5 bases). Germline assignment: CDR1 MNHNY and CDR2 SVGAGI (reference sequence). This CDR3 spans 12 amino acids. The V end lost 5 bases, the J end lost 11 bases, and 15 bases lay between the germline ends.

The genes are TRBV7-2 and TRBJ2-4; perhaps TRBD2 as D (6 bases). The closer fit of TRBJ2-7 to the DNA end suggests the J call may be wrong. The germline CDR1 and CDR2 sequences are SGHTA and FQGNSA. The CDR3 extends over 16 amino acids. Here the CDR3 reads CASSATYQGGFYEQYF. CDR3 DNA sequence: TGTGCCAGCAGCGCCACCTACCAGGGAGGTTTCTACGAGCAGTACTTC.

This clonotype was recorded many times. The chain couples TRBV12-3 or TRBV12-4 to TRBJ2-6; no clear D. The CDR3 extends over 15 amino acids. V was trimmed by 2 bases and J by 0 bases, leaving 5 bases between them. CDR3 DNA: TGTGCCAGCAGTTTACTGAGCTCTGGGGCCAACGTCCTGACTTTC. Translation: CASSLLSSGANVLTF.

This clonotype was counted ten times or more. The rearrangement joins TRBV20-1 to TRBJ2-7, with 7 bases that match TRBD2. Germline CDR1 DFQATT, CDR2 SNEGSKA (reference sequence). The CDR3 has 12 residues. V was clipped by 4 bases and J by 5 bases; unmatched bases: 5. CDR3 loop: CSATAGEDEQYF. CDR3 nucleotides: TGCAGTGCTACTGCGGGGGAGGACGAGCAGTACTTC.

The chain employs TRBV5-1 and TRBJ2-7, with 14 bases that match TRBD2. Germline CDR1 SGHRS, CDR2 YFSETQ. The CDR3 is 15 residues long. With V trimmed by 4 bases and J by 7 bases, 7 bases remained unmatched. This CDR3 is CASSPGLAGVTEQYF. The CDR3 region has the DNA TGCGCCAGCAGCCCGGGACTAGCGGGGGTAACTGAGCAGTACTTC.

Comment on this clonotype: This may arise from a read error, as a much more abundant clone is one base away. This chain joins TRBV7-3 and TRBJ2-7; weak D call: TRBD2 (6 bases). The CDR3 totals 13 residues. V was trimmed by 5 bases and J by 4 bases, leaving 12 bases between them. Germline V gene lookup returns CDR1 SGHTA and CDR2 FQGTGA. CDR3 loop: CASSPEGRYEQYF. CDR3 bases: TGTGCCAGCAGCCCGGAGGGACGATACGAGCAGTACTTC.

This clonotype was picked up many times. This chain connects TRBV6-1 to TRBJ1-5, with unresolved D. CDR1 and CDR2 from the germline V gene are MNHNS and SASEGT. V was clipped by 4 bases and J by 0 bases, with 4 bases between them. The CDR3 sequence is 13 residues long. In DNA, the CDR3 is TGTGCCAGCAGTGTAAATAGCAATCAGCCCCAGCATTTT. Translation: CASSVNSNQPQHF.

Ten or more counts support this clonotype. V usage is TRBV2 and J usage is TRBJ2-6, with TRBD2 as a possible D gene (5 bases). V lost 3 bases and J lost 2, with 14 bases in between. Germline lookup yields CDR1 SNHLY and CDR2 FYNNEI. The CDR3 extends over 17 amino acids. This CDR3 is CASSDPRAVTGANVLTF. CDR3 sequence (DNA): TGTGCCAGCAGTGACCCTAGAGCGGTGACTGGGGCCAACGTCCTGACTTTC. Using reference TRBV2 and TRBJ2-6 for the parts outside the CDR3, the full variable domain is EPEVTQTPSHQVTQMGQEVILRCVPISNHLYFYWYRQILGQKVEFLVSFYNNEISEKSEIFDDQFSVERPDGSNFTLKIRSTKLEDSAMYFCASSDPRAVTGANVLTFGAGSRLTVL.